The 18 T cell receptor beta chains below all came from one sample that was sequenced in a study of immune evolution from preneoplasia to lung adenocarcinoma. Here immunoSEQ multiplex PCR was the method, and the copy in TCRdb shows in-frame clones only, minus some. The sample yields about 5,700 clones, over 75% seen once. What was sequenced was FFPE normal lung tissue adjacent to the tumor. The origin of the receptors is a person over 45 with lung adenocarcinoma.

The rearrangement uses TRBV7-2 and TRBJ2-5; D ambiguous. The J call may be in error: the DNA end matches TRBJ2-7 better. This CDR3 is built from 13 residues. Looked up from germline, CDR1 is SGHTA and CDR2 is FQGNSA. The CDR3 loop reads CASSTSPSYEQYF. CDR3 coding DNA: TGTGCCAGCAGCACCTCACCCTCCTACGAGCAGTACTTC.

This clone was detected only once. The V and J genes are TRBV28 and TRBJ2-5; 13 bases map to TRBD2. V trimming: 9 bases; J trimming: 5 bases; junction bases outside the gene matches: 3. The CDR3 contains 13 residues. Per the germline V gene, CDR1 is MDHEN and CDR2 is SYDVKM. CDR3 residues: CASGLAGVETQYF. The CDR3 DNA is TGTGCCAGTGGACTAGCGGGAGTTGAGACCCAGTACTTC.

This clone was seen a few times. This sequence joins TRBV5-6 and TRBJ2-7; a weak D match, TRBD1 (5 bases). Trimming removed 4 bases at V and 4 bases at J, with 21 bases between. Germline values: CDR1 SGHDT, CDR2 YYEEEE. CDR3 length: 16 amino acids. The CDR3 DNA is TGTGCCAGCAGCCAAGAGTTGGGCGAGCCAGGGTACGAGCAGTACTTC. Protein: CASSQELGEPGYEQYF.

This clone turned up a few times. The chain joins TRBV29-1 to TRBJ2-5; D gene uncertain. Per germline, CDR1 SQVTM and CDR2 ANQGSEA. This CDR3 region has 14 residues. Trimming cost V 5 bases and J 2 bases, with 15 bases left between them. CDR3 DNA: TGCAGCGTTCGCGGACGGGTGGGACAAGAGACCCAGTACTTC. Amino acid sequence: CSVRGRVGQETQYF.

J is TRBJ1-1 and V is TRBV7-8; TRBD1 agrees at 7 bases. CDR3 size: 14 residues. The V segment lost 0 bases and the J segment 6 bases; nucleotides outside the gene matches: 4. Germline V lookup: CDR1 SGHVS, CDR2 FQNEAQ. CDR3 region: CASSLAGGLAEAFF. The CDR3 DNA is TGTGCCAGCAGCTTAGCAGGGGGCTTGGCTGAAGCTTTCTTT. Using reference TRBV7-8 and TRBJ1-1 for the parts outside the CDR3, the full variable domain is GAGVSQSPRYKVAKRGQDVALRCDPISGHVSLFWYQQALGQGPEFLTYFQNEAQLDKSGLPSDRFFAERPEGSVSTLKIQRTQQEDSAVYLCASSLAGGLAEAFFGQGTRLTVV.

The CDR3 region has the DNA TGTGCCAGCAGTCAACTCCGGACAGGCACTGGCTACACCTTC. The encoded protein is CASSQLRTGTGYTF. The chain employs TRBV7-9 and TRBJ1-2, with 7 bases aligning to TRBD1. The CDR3 is 14 residues long. Germline trimming cut 6 bases from V and 7 bases from J; bases unmatched to any gene: 11. Germline lookup yields CDR1 SEHNR and CDR2 FQNEAQ (reference sequence).

The chain couples TRBV6-1 to TRBJ1-2; D gene ambiguous. V gave up 11 bases and J gave up 4 bases, with 17 bases separating them. The CDR3 extends over 13 amino acids. Germline values: CDR1 MNHNS, CDR2 SASEGT. This chain's CDR3 is CAAAGGMGYGYTF. The CDR3 DNA reads TGTGCCGCAGCTGGAGGTATGGGCTATGGCTACACCTTC.

The chain employs TRBV29-1 and TRBJ2-3; 8 bases are shared with TRBD2. The CDR3 is 13 residues long. CDR1 is SQVTM and CDR2 is ANQGSEA in the germline V gene. The J segment lost 4 bases and the V segment lost 3 bases, leaving 3 bases of the junction unmatched. This chain's CDR3 is CSVEAGGADTQYF. CDR3 in DNA: TGCAGCGTTGAGGCGGGAGGCGCAGATACGCAGTATTTT.

The chain combines TRBV7-2 with TRBJ1-5; D is ambiguous. The CDR3 totals 14 residues. V dropped 1 base and J dropped 4 bases, with 8 bases sitting between them. Germline V CDR1 and CDR2: SGHTA, FQGNSA. The CDR3 nucleotides read TGTGCCAGCAGCTTAGGGGCAGGAAATCAGCCCCAGCATTTT. Translating gives CASSLGAGNQPQHF.

The chain carries TRBV13 and TRBJ2-7; 8 bases map to TRBD2. The CDR3 is made up of 15 amino acids. Germline-derived CDR1 and CDR2 are PRHDT and FYEKMQ (reference sequence). Trimming removed 0 bases from V and 5 bases from J; junction bases left unmatched: 6. CDR3 DNA sequence: TGTGCCAGCAGCTTAGGTCTTAGCGGGAACCACGAGCAGTACTTC. As protein: CASSLGLSGNHEQYF.

The chain combines TRBV4-1 with TRBJ2-4; no definite D call. This CDR3 has 15 residues. The V end lost 0 bases, the J end lost 0 bases, and 6 bases lay between the germline ends. Germline V gene data show CDR1 as MGHRA and CDR2 as YSYEKL. Here the CDR3 DNA reads TGCGCCAGCAGCCAAGATCGGCTAGCCAAAAACATTCAGTACTTC. It yields the protein CASSQDRLAKNIQYF.

The gene calls are TRBV30 and TRBJ1-5; D unresolved. The germline V gene has CDR1 GTSNPN and CDR2 SVGIG (reference sequence). This CDR3 has 13 residues. The ends were cut back, 3 bases at V and 5 bases at J, with 11 bases in the middle. Here the CDR3 reads CAWSEDADQPQHF. The CDR3 nucleotides are TGTGCCTGGAGCGAGGACGCGGATCAGCCCCAGCATTTT.

This chain joins TRBV11-3 and TRBJ1-1; D unresolved. Germline V gene sequence: CDR1 SGHNT, CDR2 YENEEA. The germline V and J ends were trimmed by 3 bases and 1 base, with 24 bases remaining between them. This CDR3 comprises 19 residues. Written as DNA, the CDR3 is TGTGCCAGCAGCTTCGACGGGCCTGGCTCAGCTCGAGCGAACACTGAAGCTTTCTTT. Amino acid sequence: CASSFDGPGSARANTEAFF. Together with reference TRBV11-3 and TRBJ1-1, the CDR3 gives the full variable domain: EAGVVQSPRYKIIEKKQPVAFWCNPISGHNTLYWYLQNLGQGPELLIRYENEEAVDDSQLPKDRFSAERLKGVDSTLKIQPAELGDSAVYLCASSFDGPGSARANTEAFFGQGTRLTVV.

This chain uses TRBV11-3 with TRBJ2-7; 10 nucleotides line up with TRBD2. Germline V gene data show CDR1 as SGHNT and CDR2 as YENEEA. This CDR3 spans 14 amino acids. The junction had 10 bases not matched to a gene; V was cut back by 5 bases and J by 9 bases. The CDR3 region has the DNA TGTGCCAGCAGCCCGCCGGGGACTAGCGTATGGCAGTACTTC. Protein: CASSPPGTSVWQYF.

J is TRBJ1-1 and V is TRBV4-1; D is undetermined. This CDR3 spans 14 amino acids. Between the trimmed V and J ends, which lost 2 bases and 4 bases, there was a span of 11 bases. Germline assignment: CDR1 MGHRA and CDR2 YSYEKL. For the CDR3, the DNA is TGCGCCAGCAGCCAACTGGGTGTGACCACTGAAGCTTTCTTT. This gives the protein CASSQLGVTTEAFF.

This clone was picked up one time. V and J are TRBV7-6 and TRBJ2-7; D possibly corresponds to TRBD2 (7 bases). The CDR3 runs 16 residues. Germline V gives CDR1 SGHVS, CDR2 FNYEAQ. The V end was cut by 3 bases, the J end by 1 base, with 16 bases between. In DNA form, the CDR3 reads TGTGCCAGCAGCTTGGGGGCTGGCGGGGGATCCTACGAGCAGTACTTC. It translates to CASSLGAGGGSYEQYF. Together with reference TRBV7-6 and TRBJ2-7, the CDR3 gives the full variable domain: GAGVSQSPRYKVTKRGQDVALRCDPISGHVSLYWYRQALGQGPEFLTYFNYEAQQDKSGLPNDRFSAERPEGSISTLTIQRTEQRDSAMYRCASSLGAGGGSYEQYFGPGTRLTVT.

The chain has TRBV6-6 and TRBJ1-5; D unclear. The CDR3 is made up of 15 amino acids. Germline-derived CDR1 and CDR2 are MNHNY and SVGAGI (reference sequence). V lost 6 bases to trimming and J lost 7 bases, with 19 bases between them. The CDR3, as DNA: TGTGCCAGCAGACCCGGCCTTGGGGTTCGGCAGCCCCAGCATTTT. This codes for CASRPGLGVRQPQHF.

The chain employs TRBV6-6 and TRBJ1-5; D is undetermined. The CDR3 runs 13 residues. CDR1 MNHNY and CDR2 SVGAGI come from the germline V gene (reference sequence). V dropped 8 bases and J dropped 0 bases, with 8 bases sitting between them. The CDR3 is CASVRNSNQPQHF. Written as DNA, the CDR3 is TGTGCCAGCGTCCGGAATAGCAATCAGCCCCAGCATTTT.